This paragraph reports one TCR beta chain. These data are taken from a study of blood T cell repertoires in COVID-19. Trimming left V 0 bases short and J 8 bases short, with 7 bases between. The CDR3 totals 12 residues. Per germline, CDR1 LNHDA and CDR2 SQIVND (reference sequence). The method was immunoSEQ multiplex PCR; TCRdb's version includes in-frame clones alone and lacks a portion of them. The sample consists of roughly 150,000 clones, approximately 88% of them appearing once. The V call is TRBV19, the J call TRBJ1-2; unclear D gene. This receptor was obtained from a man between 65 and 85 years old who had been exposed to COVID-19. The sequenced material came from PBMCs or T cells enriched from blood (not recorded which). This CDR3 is CASSIDLGGYTF. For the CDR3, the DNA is TGTGCCAGTAGTATAGATCTTGGCGGCTACACCTTC.